This T cell receptor (beta chain) was observed in a study of TIL therapy for anti-PD-1-resistant metastatic lung cancer. About the study: Tumors carried a median about 1.6 non-synonymous mutations per megabase.

V lost 5 bases, J lost 0 bases, and 14 bases lay in between. The CDR3 totals 16 residues. CDR1 and CDR2 from the germline V gene are LNHNV and YYDKDF (reference sequence). The sample's time point: pre-treatment sample, taken before nivolumab and TIL therapy. The tumor samples were excised metastases, mostly pleural nodules or supraclavicular lymph nodes. Patients then received nivolumab; progressors got lymphodepletion, TIL and IL-2. This was the immunoSEQ v3 assay. The method was immunoSEQ multiplex PCR; TCRdb's version includes in-frame clones alone and lacks a portion of them. The sample includes roughly 50,000 clones, roughly 70% of them seen just once.

Sequenced here: tumor tissue, sampled at baseline. The gene calls are TRBV15 and TRBJ1-5; D is undetermined. The receptor comes from a person aged 30 to 80 with non-small cell lung cancer. The CDR3 here is CATSLGHTYSNQPQHF. The CDR3 nucleotides are TGTGCCACCAGCCTCGGTCACACCTATAGCAATCAGCCCCAGCATTTT.